These 8 T cell receptor beta chains came from one sample sequenced in a study of identical twins. One entry per CDR3 protein, called by TCRdb with MiXCR from the 5' RACE reads. The table has around 340,000 distinct CDR3 sequences, roughly 9% seen once. Sequences were obtained from naive T cells sorted from blood. These receptors were collected from a woman in her 50s in good health.

The V and J genes are TRBV20-1 and TRBJ1-2; possibly TRBD1 for D (5 bases). The V and J ends lost 4 bases and 4 bases respectively, with 10 bases between them. The CDR3 contains 12 residues. Germline CDR1 is DFQATT and CDR2 is SNEGSKA (reference sequence). DNA for the CDR3: TGCAGTGCTAAGTTGACAGCCTATGGCTACACCTTC. Its translation is CSAKLTAYGYTF.

As regards this clonotype: A much larger clone lies a single base off, so this may be a read error. V gene TRBV5-1 combines with J gene TRBJ2-1; D call uncertain. This CDR3 contains 17 residues. Germline V gives CDR1 SGHRS, CDR2 YFSETQ. In DNA, the CDR3 is TGCGCCAGCAGCGCGAGAACAAGAAGGAGCTCCTACGATGAGCAGTTCTTC. Amino acid sequence: CASSARTRRSSYDEQFF.

CDR3 coding DNA: TGTGCCAGCAGCCCAGCCACAGGGGCGGGGGTCACTGAAGCTTTCTTT. It translates to CASSPATGAGVTEAFF. The chain links TRBV7-9 to TRBJ1-1, with TRBD1 matching 7 bases. The germline V gene has CDR1 SEHNR and CDR2 FQNEAQ (reference sequence). This CDR3 spans 16 amino acids. V shed 5 bases, J shed 4 bases, and the junction held 13 bases outside the gene matches.

This clonotype appeared a few times. CDR3 amino acids: CASSLQGGIGNEQFF. In DNA, the CDR3 is TGTGCCAGCAGCCTCCAGGGGGGGATAGGGAATGAGCAGTTCTTC. The chain carries TRBV12-3 or TRBV12-4 and TRBJ2-1, with D perhaps being TRBD1 or TRBD2 (7 bases each). The V end was cut by 6 bases, the J end by 7 bases, with 19 bases between. The CDR3 spans 15 residues.

The chain links TRBV20-1 to TRBJ2-2; D is unresolved. The V end lost 3 bases, the J end lost 5 bases, and 10 bases lay between the germline ends. Germline loops: CDR1 DFQATT, CDR2 SNEGSKA (reference sequence). This CDR3 spans 13 amino acids. The CDR3, as DNA: TGCAGTGCTAGTTGGCAGTTAACCGGGGAGCTGTTTTTT. Its translation is CSASWQLTGELFF.

This clonotype was seen only a few times. The V gene is TRBV25-1, the J gene TRBJ2-7; D may be TRBD1 (5 bases). The CDR3 covers 15 residues. Trimming shortened V by 5 bases and J by 2 bases, and 16 bases separated the two germline ends. Germline V gives CDR1 MGHDK, CDR2 SYGVNS. CDR3: CASSLSGIKAYEQYV. DNA of the CDR3: TGTGCCAGCAGTCTCTCAGGGATTAAGGCCTACGAGCAGTACGTC.

This clonotype has more than one count but fewer than ten. The chain is built from TRBV11-1 and TRBJ2-5; D possibly corresponds to TRBD2 (5 bases). Germline CDR1 SGHAT, CDR2 FQDESV (reference sequence). V lost 2 bases to trimming and J lost 2 bases, with 12 bases between them. The CDR3 is made up of 15 amino acids. The CDR3: CASSLRRSSQETQYF. The CDR3 DNA is TGTGCCAGCAGCTTAAGGAGGAGCAGTCAAGAGACCCAGTACTTC. Variable domain in full (rest from reference TRBV11-1 and TRBJ2-5): EAEVAQSPRYKITEKSQAVAFWCDPISGHATLYWYRQILGQGPELLVQFQDESVVDDSQLPKDRFSAERLKGVDSTLKIQPAELGDSAMYLCASSLRRSSQETQYFGPGTRLLVL.

This clonotype was seen a few times. This chain uses TRBV3-1 with TRBJ2-1; TRBD2 aligns across 10 bases. V gave up 5 bases and J gave up 4 bases; unmatched junction bases: 8. The CDR3 sequence is 16 residues long. The germline CDR1 and CDR2 sequences are LGHDT and YNNKEL (reference sequence). CDR3 sequence: CASSFGLADRYNEQFF. For the CDR3, the DNA is TGTGCCAGCAGCTTTGGACTAGCGGATAGGTACAATGAGCAGTTCTTC.